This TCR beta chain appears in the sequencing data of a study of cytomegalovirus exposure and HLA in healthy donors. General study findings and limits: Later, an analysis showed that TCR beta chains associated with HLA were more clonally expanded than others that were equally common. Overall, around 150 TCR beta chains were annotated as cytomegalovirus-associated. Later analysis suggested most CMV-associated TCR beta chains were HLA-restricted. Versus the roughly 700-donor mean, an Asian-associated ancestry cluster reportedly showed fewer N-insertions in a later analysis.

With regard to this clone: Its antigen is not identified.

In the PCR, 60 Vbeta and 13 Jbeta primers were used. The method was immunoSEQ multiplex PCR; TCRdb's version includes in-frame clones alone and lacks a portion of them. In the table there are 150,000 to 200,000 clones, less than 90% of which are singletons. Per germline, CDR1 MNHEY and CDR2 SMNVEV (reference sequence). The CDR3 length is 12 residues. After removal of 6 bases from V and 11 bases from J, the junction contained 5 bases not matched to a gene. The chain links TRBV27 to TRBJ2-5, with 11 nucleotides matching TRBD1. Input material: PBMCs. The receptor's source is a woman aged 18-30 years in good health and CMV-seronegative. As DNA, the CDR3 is TGTGCCAGCAGCTTCGGACAGGGGGCTCAGTACTTC. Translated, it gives CASSFGQGAQYF.